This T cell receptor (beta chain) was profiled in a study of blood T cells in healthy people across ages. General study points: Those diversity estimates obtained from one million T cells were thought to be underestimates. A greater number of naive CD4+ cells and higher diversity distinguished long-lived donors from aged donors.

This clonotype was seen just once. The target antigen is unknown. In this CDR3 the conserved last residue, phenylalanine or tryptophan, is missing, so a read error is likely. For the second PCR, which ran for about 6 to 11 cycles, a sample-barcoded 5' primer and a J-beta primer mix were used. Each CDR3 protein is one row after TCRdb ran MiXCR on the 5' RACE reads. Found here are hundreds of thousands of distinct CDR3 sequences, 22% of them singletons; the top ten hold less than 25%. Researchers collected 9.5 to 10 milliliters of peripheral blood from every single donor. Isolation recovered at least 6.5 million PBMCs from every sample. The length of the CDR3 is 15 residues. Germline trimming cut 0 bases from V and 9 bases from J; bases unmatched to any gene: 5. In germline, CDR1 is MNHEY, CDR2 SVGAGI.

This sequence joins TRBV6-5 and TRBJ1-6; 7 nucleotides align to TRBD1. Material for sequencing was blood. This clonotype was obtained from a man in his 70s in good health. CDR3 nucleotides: TGTGCCAGCAGTTACTCAGGACAGGTGCTTTCACCCCTCCACTCT. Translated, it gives CASSYSGQVLSPLHS.